This T cell receptor beta chain derives from a study of human T cells and chemical hapten exposure. This clonotype was picked up many times. CDR1 and CDR2 (germline): DFQATT, SNEGSKA (reference sequence). V shed 0 bases, J shed 1 base, and the junction held 16 bases outside the gene matches. The CDR3 is 19 residues long. Stated time point: patch test 3, about 24 weeks after DPC sensitization. Described treatment: therapeutic diphenylcyclopropenone sensitization with weekly scalp DPC. TCRdb ran MiXCR on the RACE reads and lists one entry per CDR3 protein. The sample shows about 76,000 distinct CDR3 sequences, under 15% of them seen only once.

This clonotype was sampled from a woman aged 50 to 60 with alopecia areata. Some clones in this sample may be carry-over from other donors' samples. Sequences were derived from whole blood, sampled in connection with sensitization to the hapten diphenylcyclopropenone (DPC). The genes are TRBV20-1 and TRBJ1-1; 8 positions agree with TRBD1. The CDR3, as DNA: TGCAGTGCTAGAGAAGGGAAGAACAGGGGGGTCTATCGGAACACTGAAGCTTTCTTT. Translation: CSAREGKNRGVYRNTEAFF.